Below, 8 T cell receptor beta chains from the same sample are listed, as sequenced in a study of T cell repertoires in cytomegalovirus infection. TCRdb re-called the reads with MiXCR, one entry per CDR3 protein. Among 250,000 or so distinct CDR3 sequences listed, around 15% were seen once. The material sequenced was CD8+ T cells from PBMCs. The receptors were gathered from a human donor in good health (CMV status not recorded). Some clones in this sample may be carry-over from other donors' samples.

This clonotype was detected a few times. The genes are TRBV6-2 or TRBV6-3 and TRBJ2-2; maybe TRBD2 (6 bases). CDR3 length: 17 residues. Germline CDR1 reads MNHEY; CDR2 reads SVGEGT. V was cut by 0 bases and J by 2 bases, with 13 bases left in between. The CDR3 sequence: CASSYSVGGFNTGELFF. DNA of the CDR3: TGTGCCAGCAGTTACTCCGTAGGAGGGTTCAACACCGGGGAGCTGTTTTTT.

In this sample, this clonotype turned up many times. CDR3 nucleotide sequence: TGTGCCAGCAGCTTAGGTCGACAGGGGGCATTGGATGAGCAGTTCTTC. Translating it yields CASSLGRQGALDEQFF. This chain connects TRBV7-9 to TRBJ2-1; TRBD1 matches at 10 bases. Germline CDR1 is SEHNR and CDR2 is FQNEAQ (reference sequence). V gave up 1 base and J gave up 8 bases; unmatched junction bases: 8. The CDR3 has 16 amino acids.

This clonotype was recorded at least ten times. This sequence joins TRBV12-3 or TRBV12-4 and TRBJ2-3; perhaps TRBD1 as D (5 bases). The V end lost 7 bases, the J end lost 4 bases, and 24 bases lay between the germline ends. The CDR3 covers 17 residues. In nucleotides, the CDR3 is TGTGCCAGCATTTTCAGGGTCTATAATAAGGCTGCAGATACGCAGTATTTT. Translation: CASIFRVYNKAADTQYF.

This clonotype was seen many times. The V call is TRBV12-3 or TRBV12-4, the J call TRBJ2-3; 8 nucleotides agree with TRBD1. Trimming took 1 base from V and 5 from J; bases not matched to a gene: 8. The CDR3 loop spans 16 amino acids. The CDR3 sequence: CASSLGRGLWGDTQYF. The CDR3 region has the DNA TGTGCCAGCAGTTTAGGCAGGGGGCTCTGGGGAGATACGCAGTATTTT.

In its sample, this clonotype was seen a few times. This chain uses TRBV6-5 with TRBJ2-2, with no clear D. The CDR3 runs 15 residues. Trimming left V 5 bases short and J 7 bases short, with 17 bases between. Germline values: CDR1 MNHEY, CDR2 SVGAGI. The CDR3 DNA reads TGTGCCAGCAGTCCCTATTTTAGAAGTGGCGGGGAGCTGTTTTTT. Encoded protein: CASSPYFRSGGELFF.

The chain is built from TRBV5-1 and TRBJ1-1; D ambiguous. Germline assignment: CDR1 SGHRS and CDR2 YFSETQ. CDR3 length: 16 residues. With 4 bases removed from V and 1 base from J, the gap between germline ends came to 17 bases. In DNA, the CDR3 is TGCGCCAGCAGCGACATCAATAGGCACCGGAACACTGAAGCTTTCTTT. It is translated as CASSDINRHRNTEAFF.

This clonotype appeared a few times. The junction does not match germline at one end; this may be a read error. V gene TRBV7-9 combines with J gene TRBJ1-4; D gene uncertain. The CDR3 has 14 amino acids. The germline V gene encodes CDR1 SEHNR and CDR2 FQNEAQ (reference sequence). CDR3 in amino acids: CASRLPGLNEKLFF. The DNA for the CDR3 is TGTGCCAGCCGCTTGCCAGGACTAAATGAAAAACTGTTTTTT.

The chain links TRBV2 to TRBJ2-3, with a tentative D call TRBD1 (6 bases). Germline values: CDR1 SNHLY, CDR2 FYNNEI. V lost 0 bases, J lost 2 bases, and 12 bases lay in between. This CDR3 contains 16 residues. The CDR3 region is CASSEAPQGTTDTQYF. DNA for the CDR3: TGTGCCAGCAGTGAAGCCCCACAGGGTACCACAGATACGCAGTATTTT.